Sequencing of this T cell receptor beta chain was carried out in a study of blood T cell repertoires in COVID-19. About the study: Samples came from the United States, Italy and Spain, spanning acute and convalescent COVID-19. Sources were T cells, B-cell-depleted T cells, or PBMCs; the material itself was cDNA or gDNA.

The CDR3 is 12 residues long. CDR1 is KGHSH, CDR2 LQKENI, per germline. J lost 5 bases, V lost 10 bases, and 7 bases had no gene match. Original data processing: Reference gene primer amplification in the assay estimated nucleated cell counts. The repertoire was sequenced with immunoSEQ multiplex PCR; TCRdb's copy has only in-frame clones and lacks some. V and J calls and clone size are as listed in that table; D and trimming were resolved from the DNA. The sample lists some 140,000 clones, around nine tenths occurring once. This sequence was found in a man between 65 and 85 years old with active COVID-19. This chain uses TRBV18 with TRBJ2-5; 7 bases line up with TRBD2. Source material: peripheral blood. In DNA form, the CDR3 reads TGTGCCACCGGACTAGTCGGGGAGACCCAGTACTTC. This encodes CATGLVGETQYF.